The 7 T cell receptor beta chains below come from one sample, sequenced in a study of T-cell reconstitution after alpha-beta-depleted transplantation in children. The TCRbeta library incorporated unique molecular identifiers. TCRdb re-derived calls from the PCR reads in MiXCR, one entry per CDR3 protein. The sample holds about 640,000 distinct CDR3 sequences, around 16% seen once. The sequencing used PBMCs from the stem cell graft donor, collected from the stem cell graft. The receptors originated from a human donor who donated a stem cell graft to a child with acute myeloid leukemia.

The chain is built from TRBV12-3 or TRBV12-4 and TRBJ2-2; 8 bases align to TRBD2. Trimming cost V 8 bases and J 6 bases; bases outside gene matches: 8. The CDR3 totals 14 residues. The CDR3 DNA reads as TGTGCCAGCTCCCACGGGGGGGTTCCCGGGGAGCTGTTTTTT. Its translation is CASSHGGVPGELFF.

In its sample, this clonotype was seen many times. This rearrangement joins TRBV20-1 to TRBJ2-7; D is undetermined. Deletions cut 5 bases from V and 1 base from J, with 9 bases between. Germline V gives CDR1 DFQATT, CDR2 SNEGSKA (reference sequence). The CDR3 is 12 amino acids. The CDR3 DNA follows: TGCAGTGCTGCCCGGGTATCCTACGAGCAGTACTTC. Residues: CSAARVSYEQYF.

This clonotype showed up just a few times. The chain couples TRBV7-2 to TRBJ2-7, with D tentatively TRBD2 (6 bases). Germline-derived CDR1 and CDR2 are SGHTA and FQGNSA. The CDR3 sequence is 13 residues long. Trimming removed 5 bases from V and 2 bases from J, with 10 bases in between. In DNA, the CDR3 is TGTGCCAGCAGCGAGTGGGGGGCCTACGAGCAGTACTTC. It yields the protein CASSEWGAYEQYF.

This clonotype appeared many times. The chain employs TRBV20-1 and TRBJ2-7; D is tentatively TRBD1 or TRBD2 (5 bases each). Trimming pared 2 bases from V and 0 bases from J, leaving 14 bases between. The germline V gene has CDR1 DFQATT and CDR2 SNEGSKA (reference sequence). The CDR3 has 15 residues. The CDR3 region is CSARPGRGASYEQYF. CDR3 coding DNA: TGCAGTGCTAGACCCGGGCGAGGGGCCTCCTACGAGCAGTACTTC.

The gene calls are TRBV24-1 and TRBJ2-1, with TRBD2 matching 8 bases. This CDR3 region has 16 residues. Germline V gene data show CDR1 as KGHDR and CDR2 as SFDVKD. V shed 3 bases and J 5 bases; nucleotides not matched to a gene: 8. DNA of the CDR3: TGTGCCACCAGTGATGCCCGCGGGGGGCGGGACAATGAGCAGTTCTTC. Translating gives CATSDARGGRDNEQFF.

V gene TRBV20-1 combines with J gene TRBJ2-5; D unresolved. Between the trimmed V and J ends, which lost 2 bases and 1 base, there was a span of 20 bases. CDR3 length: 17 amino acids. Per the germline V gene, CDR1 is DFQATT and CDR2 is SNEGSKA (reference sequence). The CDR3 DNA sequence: TGCAGTGCTAGACCCCGAATCGGCCTCTCGTTCCAAGAGACCCAGTACTTC. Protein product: CSARPRIGLSFQETQYF.

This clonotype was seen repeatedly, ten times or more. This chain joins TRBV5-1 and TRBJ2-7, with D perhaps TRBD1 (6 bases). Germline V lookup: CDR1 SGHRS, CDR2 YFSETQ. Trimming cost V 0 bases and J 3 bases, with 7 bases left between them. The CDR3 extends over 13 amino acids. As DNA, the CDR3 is TGCGCCAGCAGCTTGGACAGGGACTACGAGCAGTACGTC. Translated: CASSLDRDYEQYV.